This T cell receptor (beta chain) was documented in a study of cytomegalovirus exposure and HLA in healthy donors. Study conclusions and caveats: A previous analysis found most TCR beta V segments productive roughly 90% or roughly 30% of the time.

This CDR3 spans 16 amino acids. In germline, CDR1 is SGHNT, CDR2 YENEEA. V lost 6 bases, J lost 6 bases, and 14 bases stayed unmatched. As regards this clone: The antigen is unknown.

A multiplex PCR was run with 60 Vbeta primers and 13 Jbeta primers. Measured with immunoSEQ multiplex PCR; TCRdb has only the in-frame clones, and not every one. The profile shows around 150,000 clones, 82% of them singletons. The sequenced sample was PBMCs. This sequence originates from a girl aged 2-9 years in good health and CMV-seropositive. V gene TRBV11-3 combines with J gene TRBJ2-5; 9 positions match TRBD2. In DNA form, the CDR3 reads TGTGCCAGCAGTTACCCTCCGGCGGGAGGGCCCAAGACCCAGTACTTC. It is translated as CASSYPPAGGPKTQYF.